The 7 T cell receptor beta chains listed next were all sequenced from one sample in a study of blood T cell repertoires in COVID-19. Assay used: immunoSEQ multiplex PCR; TCRdb lists only in-frame clones, some missing. The repertoire includes about 180,000 clones, roughly four fifths of them detected once, and about 7% sits in the top ten. Sequences were obtained from peripheral blood. Every receptor here comes from a human donor in a cohort sampled during active COVID-19.

The chain employs TRBV3-1 (or the pseudogene TRBV3-2) and TRBJ2-6; perhaps TRBD2 as D (5 bases). Between the trimmed V and J ends, which lost 4 bases and 0 bases, there was a span of 10 bases. The CDR3 runs 16 residues. From germline, CDR1 is LGHDT and CDR2 YNNKEL (reference sequence). The chain's CDR3 is CASSPLGSSGANVLTF. CDR3 nucleotide sequence: TGTGCCAGCAGCCCCCTGGGGAGCTCTGGGGCCAACGTCCTGACTTTC.

The chain is built from TRBV4-2 and TRBJ1-5, with a tentative D call TRBD1 (6 bases). The CDR3 sequence is 15 residues long. Germline V gene sequence: CDR1 LGHNA, CDR2 YNFKEQ. Trimming took 0 bases from V and 6 from J, leaving 12 bases between them. The CDR3 DNA is TGTGCCAGCAGCCAAGATTTTGGACAGTTTCAGCCCCAGCATTTT. Translating gives CASSQDFGQFQPQHF.

In DNA form, the CDR3 reads TGTGCCAGCAGTTACAGGGAGGGGCACAATCAGCCCCAGCATTTT. It specifies CASSYREGHNQPQHF. V and J are TRBV6-2 or TRBV6-3 and TRBJ1-5, with D possibly matching TRBD1 (5 bases). V lost 2 bases to trimming and J lost 3 bases, with 11 bases between them. This CDR3 is 15 amino acids long. CDR1 is MNHEY, CDR2 SVGEGT, per germline.

The V and J genes are TRBV19 and TRBJ1-4; TRBD1 aligns across 10 bases. Germline V gene sequence: CDR1 LNHDA, CDR2 SQIVND (reference sequence). This CDR3 region has 17 residues. The V and J ends lost 4 bases and 6 bases, in that order; junction bases with no gene match: 11. DNA for the CDR3: TGTGCCAGTAGTACCGGGACAGGGGAAAGAGCCGATGAAAAACTGTTTTTT. This gives the protein CASSTGTGERADEKLFF.

This chain connects TRBV9 to TRBJ1-6; 7 bases are shared with TRBD1. The V gene's germline CDR1 is SGDLS and CDR2 YYNGEE. V gave up 0 bases and J gave up 9 bases; unmatched junction bases: 6. The CDR3 sequence is 15 residues long. This CDR3 is CASSVEGAWGSPLHF. CDR3 bases: TGTGCCAGCAGCGTAGAGGGGGCATGGGGTTCACCCCTCCACTTT.

In this sample, this clone turned up a few times. J is TRBJ1-2 and V is TRBV7-9, with TRBD1 matching 7 bases. The germline V gene has CDR1 SEHNR and CDR2 FQNEAQ (reference sequence). V shed 5 bases, J shed 13 bases, and the junction held 10 bases outside the gene matches. This CDR3 spans 12 amino acids. The CDR3 reads CASSPIMTGPTF. CDR3 nucleotide sequence: TGTGCCAGCAGCCCTATAATGACAGGGCCCACCTTC.

V usage is TRBV9 and J usage is TRBJ1-5; D uncertain. The V gene's germline CDR1 is SGDLS and CDR2 YYNGEE. With 5 bases removed from V and 2 bases from J, the gap between germline ends came to 11 bases. The CDR3 runs 14 residues. The CDR3 here is CASSRDGGNQPQHF. The CDR3 DNA sequence: TGTGCCAGCAGTCGAGACGGAGGCAATCAGCCCCAGCATTTT.